The next 15 T cell receptor beta chains were all read from a single sample in a study of shared clonotypes between healthy human individuals. The assay was immunoSEQ multiplex PCR, and TCRdb's table has in-frame clones only and misses some. This sample yields roughly 2 million clones, of which approximately 96% are seen a single time; approximately 0.13% belongs to the top ten. The sequenced sample consisted of naive CD4+ T cells sorted from blood. The subset was: CD45RA+ positively selected. The receptors were gathered from a man aged 18 to 35 in good health.

The chain recombines TRBV19 with TRBJ1-5, with D maybe TRBD1 (5 bases). The CDR3 is made up of 15 amino acids. Looked up from germline, CDR1 is LNHDA and CDR2 is SQIVND (reference sequence). The V end lost 5 bases, the J end lost 7 bases, and 18 bases lay between the germline ends. CDR3 protein: CASSPFEGLRQPQHF. CDR3 sequence (DNA): TGTGCCAGTAGTCCATTTGAGGGGTTGCGGCAGCCCCAGCATTTT. Variable domain in full (rest from reference TRBV19 and TRBJ1-5): DGGITQSPKYLFRKEGQNVTLSCEQNLNHDAMYWYRQDPGQGLRLIYYSQIVNDFQKGDIAEGYSVSREKKESFPLTVTSAQKNPTAFYLCASSPFEGLRQPQHFGDGTRLSIL.

With regard to this clone: Other DNA sequences within the sample encode an identical CDR3. This sequence joins TRBV5-1 and TRBJ2-3; D call uncertain. The germline V and J ends were trimmed by 0 bases and 5 bases, with 4 bases remaining between them. The CDR3 covers 12 residues. Germline-derived CDR1 and CDR2 are SGHRS and YFSETQ. The CDR3 DNA reads as TGCGCCAGCAGCTTGGTCGGAGATACGCAGTATTTT. It codes for CASSLVGDTQYF. The complete variable domain, with remaining parts taken from reference TRBV5-1 and TRBJ2-3, reads KAGVTQTPRYLIKTRGQQVTLSCSPISGHRSVSWYQQTPGQGLQFLFEYFSETQRNKGNFPGRFSGRQFSNSRSEMNVSTLELGDSALYLCASSLVGDTQYFGPGTRLTVL.

On this clone: Other DNA sequences in this sample translate to the same CDR3. The chain carries TRBV7-9 and TRBJ2-1; D is undetermined. This CDR3 is 12 amino acids long. CDR1 and CDR2 (germline): SEHNR, FQNEAQ (reference sequence). V gave up 4 bases and J gave up 8 bases, with 9 bases separating them. The DNA for the CDR3 is TGTGCCAGCAGCTCGCTTGGGGATGAGCAGTTCTTC. Translation gives CASSSLGDEQFF.

This sequence joins TRBV21-1 and TRBJ2-7; the DNA was not compared with TRBD2, the D call given in the table. TRBV21-1 is designated a pseudogene. This CDR3 spans 15 amino acids. The CDR3: CASSTHRLAGDAQYF. The CDR3 coding sequence is TGTGCCAGCAGCACACATAGACTAGCGGGGGACGCTCAGTACTTC.

This chain uses TRBV20-1 with TRBJ1-1; D not certain. Deletions cut 1 base from V and 13 bases from J, with 10 bases between. This CDR3 is built from 10 residues. Germline V lookup: CDR1 DFQATT, CDR2 SNEGSKA (reference sequence). The CDR3 here is CSARAPGGFF. The CDR3 nucleotides read TGCAGTGCTAGAGCCCCAGGTGGTTTCTTT.

Worth noting for this clone: In the same sample, other DNA sequences code for this CDR3. The V and J genes are TRBV20-1 and TRBJ1-2; no clear D gene. Trimming cost V 0 bases and J 5 bases, with 4 bases left between them. The CDR3 runs to 11 residues. Germline V lookup: CDR1 DFQATT, CDR2 SNEGSKA (reference sequence). In DNA form, the CDR3 reads TGCAGTGCTAGAGATCTATATGGCTACACCTTC. It translates to CSARDLYGYTF.

Concerning this clone itself: Other DNA sequences in this specimen translate into the identical CDR3. The rearrangement joins TRBV30 to TRBJ1-2; tentative D call: TRBD1 (6 bases). This CDR3 has 13 residues. Trimming cost V 3 bases and J 2 bases, with 10 bases left between them. Per the germline V gene, CDR1 is GTSNPN and CDR2 is SVGIG (reference sequence). CDR3: CAWRSQGNYGYTF. CDR3 DNA sequence: TGTGCCTGGAGAAGCCAGGGGAACTATGGCTACACCTTC.

CDR3 nucleotide sequence: TGCGCCAGCAGCCAGGTCGGGTCAACGAGACAGGAAAAACTGTTTTTT. This translates into CASSQVGSTRQEKLFF. The J gene is TRBJ1-4, the V gene TRBV5-1, with a possible D match to TRBD1 (5 bases). The CDR3 loop spans 16 amino acids. The V gene lost 4 bases and the J gene lost 8 bases, with 21 bases spanning the gap. Germline lookup yields CDR1 SGHRS and CDR2 YFSETQ.

This clone occurred once. The rearrangement links TRBV6-6 to TRBJ2-6; weak D call: TRBD1 (5 bases). Trimming stripped 10 bases from V and 0 bases from J, with 10 bases between. Germline V lookup: CDR1 MNHNY, CDR2 SVGAGI (reference sequence). The CDR3 consists of 14 residues. The CDR3 reads CAITGLSGANVLTF. The CDR3 bases are TGTGCCATCACAGGTCTCTCTGGGGCCAACGTCCTGACTTTC.

This rearrangement joins TRBV6-1 to TRBJ1-5; D remains unclear. Germline lookup yields CDR1 MNHNS and CDR2 SASEGT. The V and J ends lost 6 bases and 4 bases respectively, with 13 bases between them. This CDR3 comprises 14 residues. As DNA, the CDR3 is TGTGCCAGCAGGGAGGTCGCGTTGAATCAGCCCCAGCATTTT. Translating it yields CASREVALNQPQHF.

This sequence joins TRBV30 and TRBJ2-1, with TRBD2 matching over 7 bases. The CDR3 length is 11 residues. Germline V gene sequence: CDR1 GTSNPN, CDR2 SVGIG (reference sequence). V trimming: 8 bases; J trimming: 9 bases; junction bases outside the gene matches: 7. DNA for the CDR3: TGTGCCGGACTGAAGCGGGGTGAGCAGTTCTTC. Translating it yields CAGLKRGEQFF.

The chain recombines TRBV7-6 with TRBJ2-7; 10 bases are shared with TRBD1. The germline V gene has CDR1 SGHVS and CDR2 FNYEAQ. The CDR3 runs to 15 residues. J was trimmed by 6 bases and V by 0 bases; bases with no gene match: 5. Here the CDR3 reads CASSLAGQGGSEQYF. The CDR3 DNA is TGTGCCAGCAGCTTAGCTGGACAGGGGGGCTCCGAGCAGTACTTC.

The genes are TRBV2 and TRBJ1-4; D not certain. This CDR3 contains 15 residues. Germline-derived CDR1 and CDR2 are SNHLY and FYNNEI. V was clipped by 4 bases and J by 0 bases, with 9 bases between them. In DNA form, the CDR3 reads TGTGCCAGCAGTGGGGAGCTTGCAACTAATGAAAAACTGTTTTTT. It is translated as CASSGELATNEKLFF.

This sequence joins TRBV9 and TRBJ2-3, with TRBD1 matching 9 bases. V shed 1 base and J 1 base; nucleotides not matched to a gene: 4. CDR1 SGDLS and CDR2 YYNGEE come from the germline V gene. CDR3 length equals 16 residues. The CDR3 here is CASSVQRDRGTDTQYF. In nucleotides, the CDR3 is TGTGCCAGCAGCGTACAGCGGGACAGGGGCACAGATACGCAGTATTTT. The complete variable domain, with remaining parts taken from reference TRBV9 and TRBJ2-3, reads DSGVTQTPKHLITATGQRVTLRCSPRSGDLSVYWYQQSLDQGLQFLIQYYNGEERAKGNILERFSAQQFPDLHSELNLSSLELGDSALYFCASSVQRDRGTDTQYFGPGTRLTVL.

With respect to this clone: Other DNA sequences in the sample encode the same CDR3. The CDR3 reads CASSPGQFNEKLFF. The CDR3 bases are TGTGCCAGCTCACCAGGACAGTTTAATGAAAAACTGTTTTTT. The chain couples TRBV18 to TRBJ1-4; D may be TRBD1 (6 bases). Germline lookup yields CDR1 KGHSH and CDR2 LQKENI. Trimming removed 2 bases at V and 4 bases at J, with 8 bases between. There are 14 residues in the CDR3.